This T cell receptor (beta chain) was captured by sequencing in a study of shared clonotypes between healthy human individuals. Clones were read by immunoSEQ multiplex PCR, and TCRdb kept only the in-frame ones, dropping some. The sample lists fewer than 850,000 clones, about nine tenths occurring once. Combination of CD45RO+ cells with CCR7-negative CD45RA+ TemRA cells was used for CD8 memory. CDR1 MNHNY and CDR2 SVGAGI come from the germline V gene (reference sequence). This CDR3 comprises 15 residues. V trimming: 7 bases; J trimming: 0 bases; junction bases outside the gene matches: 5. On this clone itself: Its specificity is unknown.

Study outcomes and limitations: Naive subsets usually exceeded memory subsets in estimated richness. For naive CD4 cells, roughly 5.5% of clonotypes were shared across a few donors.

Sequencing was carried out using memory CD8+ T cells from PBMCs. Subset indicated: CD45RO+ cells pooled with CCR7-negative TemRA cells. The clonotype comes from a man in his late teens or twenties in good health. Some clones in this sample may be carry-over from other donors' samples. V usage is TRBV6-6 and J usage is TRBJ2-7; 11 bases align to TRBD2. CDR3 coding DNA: TGTGCCAGCACCGGGACTAGCGGTAGCTCCTACGAGCAGTACTTC. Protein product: CASTGTSGSSYEQYF.